These 29 T cell receptor beta chains were sequenced from one sample in a study of cytotoxic CD8 clonotypes in ibrutinib-treated CLL. Generated by immunoSEQ multiplex PCR, the TCRdb table keeps only in-frame clones and is missing some. The table shows a few hundred thousand clones, with 80% occurring only once. Sequencing was performed on PBMCs, taken before ibrutinib treatment. The receptors derive from a human donor with chronic lymphocytic leukemia.

The chain couples TRBV10-3 to TRBJ2-7; D not certain. Per the germline V gene, CDR1 is ENHRY and CDR2 is SYGVKD. V was shortened by 4 bases and J by 6 bases, with 13 bases between the two germline ends. The CDR3 runs to 13 residues. The chain's CDR3 is CAISGGSYGEQYF. The DNA for the CDR3 is TGTGCCATCAGTGGCGGTAGCTACGGCGAGCAGTACTTC.

This rearrangement joins TRBV7-6 to TRBJ2-3; TRBD2 matches at 14 bases. The V gene end was trimmed by 1 base and the J gene end by 5 bases; junction bases not matched to a gene: 11. CDR1 and CDR2 (germline): SGHVS, FNYEAQ. This CDR3 has 19 residues. Here the CDR3 reads CASSLDLRTSGRTGDTQYF. The CDR3, as DNA: TGTGCCAGCAGCTTAGACCTGCGGACTAGCGGGAGGACCGGAGATACGCAGTATTTT. The entire variable domain, with the rest obtained from reference TRBV7-6 and TRBJ2-3, is as follows: GAGVSQSPRYKVTKRGQDVALRCDPISGHVSLYWYRQALGQGPEFLTYFNYEAQQDKSGLPNDRFSAERPEGSISTLTIQRTEQRDSAMYRCASSLDLRTSGRTGDTQYFGPGTRLTVL.

The V gene is TRBV5-1, the J gene TRBJ2-7; D gene uncertain. V was pared by 6 bases and J by 3 bases, with 7 bases between. Germline V gene sequence: CDR1 SGHRS, CDR2 YFSETQ. The CDR3 totals 11 residues. The CDR3 region is CASTMGYEQYF. The CDR3 DNA sequence: TGCGCCAGCACCATGGGCTACGAGCAGTACTTC.

The gene calls are TRBV6-6 and TRBJ1-2; 7 bases are shared with TRBD1. The trim removed 5 bases at V and 4 bases at J, leaving 10 bases unmatched. Germline CDR1 is MNHNY and CDR2 is SVGAGI (reference sequence). This CDR3 comprises 15 residues. CDR3 amino acids: CASSHGTAPGYGYTF. The CDR3 DNA reads as TGTGCCAGCAGTCACGGGACAGCTCCCGGCTATGGCTACACCTTC.

This clone has only one observation. The chain couples TRBV5-6 to TRBJ2-7; D possibly corresponds to TRBD1 (6 bases). CDR3 size: 14 residues. Germline V gives CDR1 SGHDT, CDR2 YYEEEE. The V end lost 4 bases, the J end lost 1 base, and 12 bases lay between the germline ends. This CDR3 is CASSVTQGSYEQYF. CDR3 DNA sequence: TGTGCCAGCAGCGTCACTCAGGGGTCCTACGAGCAGTACTTC. The full variable domain, in which reference TRBV5-6 and TRBJ2-7 provide the parts outside the CDR3, is DAGVTQSPTHLIKTRGQQVTLRCSPKSGHDTVSWYQQALGQGPQFIFQYYEEEERQRGNFPDRFSGHQFPNYSSELNVNALLLGDSALYLCASSVTQGSYEQYFGPGTRLTVT.

The gene calls are TRBV27 and TRBJ1-1; D is unresolved. The germline CDR1 and CDR2 sequences are MNHEY and SMNVEV (reference sequence). The CDR3 loop spans 14 amino acids. V lost 3 bases to trimming and J lost 1 base, with 9 bases between them. In DNA form, the CDR3 reads TGTGCCAGCAGTTTGTCGGGCCCGAACACTGAAGCTTTCTTT. Residues: CASSLSGPNTEAFF.

As DNA, the CDR3 is TGCGCCAGCAGCTCGACAGGCCCCGGGGAGCTGTTTTTT. It is translated as CASSSTGPGELFF. The chain combines TRBV5-1 with TRBJ2-2; possible D gene TRBD1, 6 bases. CDR3 length equals 13 residues. V was pared by 3 bases and J by 6 bases, with 9 bases between. CDR1 is SGHRS, CDR2 YFSETQ, per germline.

This chain joins TRBV6-5 and TRBJ2-7; D is possibly TRBD1 (6 bases). CDR1 and CDR2 from the germline V gene are MNHEY and SVGAGI. The CDR3 has 16 residues. V was clipped by 2 bases and J by 4 bases, with 18 bases between them. The chain's CDR3 is CASSYPIGRGAYEQYF. CDR3 nucleotide sequence: TGTGCCAGCAGTTACCCGATTGGCAGGGGCGCGTACGAGCAGTACTTC.

Comment on this clone: One end of the junction fails to match germline, which may point to a read error. In DNA, the CDR3 is TGTGCCAGCAACTTGGCCGGGACACCAGGAGGGGAGTTC. Translating it yields CASNLAGTPGGEF. The gene calls are TRBV7-2 and TRBJ1-2; TRBD1 might be the D (6 bases). Germline V gives CDR1 SGHTA, CDR2 FQGNSA. This CDR3 spans 13 amino acids.

The CDR3 loop is CASSPRLAGWVDTQYF. The CDR3 DNA sequence: TGTGCCAGCAGCCCCCGACTAGCGGGATGGGTAGATACGCAGTATTTT. The chain links TRBV4-2 to TRBJ2-3; TRBD2 matches at 11 bases. The germline V gene encodes CDR1 LGHNA and CDR2 YNFKEQ. This CDR3 region has 16 residues. Trimming took 4 bases from V and 5 from J; bases not matched to a gene: 8.

This clone was picked up a small number of times. CDR3 nucleotide sequence: TGCGCCAGCAGCTTGGAGTACCCGAGGGATGAGCAGTTCTTC. Its protein is CASSLEYPRDEQFF. This chain connects TRBV5-1 to TRBJ2-1; tentative D call: TRBD2 (5 bases). Germline V gene lookup returns CDR1 SGHRS and CDR2 YFSETQ. Trimming took off 0 bases at V and 8 bases at J, with 12 bases between the two ends. This CDR3 has 14 amino acids.

This clone was counted once. The chain links TRBV4-3 to TRBJ2-1; TRBD2 might be the D (5 bases). Deletions cut 0 bases from V and 11 bases from J, with 11 bases between. The germline V gene has CDR1 LGHNA and CDR2 YSLEER. The CDR3 has 13 amino acids. CDR3 nucleotides: TGCGCCAGCAGCCAAGATCCGGCGGGCCAGCAGTTCTTC. It codes for CASSQDPAGQQFF.

The DNA of the CDR3 is TGTGCCAGCAGTCTACTTCCCCCGGGACAGGGTGAAGCTTTCTTT. Translation: CASSLLPPGQGEAFF. This chain uses TRBV6-5 with TRBJ1-1; TRBD1 matches at 9 bases. Germline CDR1 and CDR2: MNHEY and SVGAGI. The V and J ends lost 5 bases and 7 bases, in that order; junction bases with no gene match: 11. This CDR3 has 15 amino acids.

The chain couples TRBV18 to TRBJ2-3, with D unclear. The V end lost 4 bases, the J end lost 4 bases, and 9 bases lay between the germline ends. CDR3 length equals 13 residues. CDR1 is KGHSH and CDR2 is LQKENI in the germline V gene. Written as DNA, the CDR3 is TGTGCCAGCTCACAGAGAACCCCAGATACGCAGTATTTT. It yields the protein CASSQRTPDTQYF.

CDR3 sequence (DNA): TGTGCCTGGAGTTTGGGGGGCACTGAAGCTTTCTTT. Amino acid sequence: CAWSLGGTEAFF. The V and J genes are TRBV30 and TRBJ1-1, with D perhaps matching TRBD1 (5 bases). With 2 bases removed from V and 4 bases from J, the gap between germline ends came to 8 bases. Looked up from germline, CDR1 is GTSNPN and CDR2 is SVGIG (reference sequence). The CDR3 covers 12 residues.

The table lists this clone with a count of one. This rearrangement joins TRBV9 to TRBJ2-7, with no clear D. Germline assignment: CDR1 SGDLS and CDR2 YYNGEE. V was trimmed by 0 bases and J by 6 bases, leaving 10 bases between them. The CDR3 sequence is 13 residues long. The CDR3 region is CASSVGIWGEQYF. The CDR3 coding sequence is TGTGCCAGCAGCGTAGGGATATGGGGCGAGCAGTACTTC.

The CDR3 nucleotides read TGTGCCAGCAGCTCCCACCGCGCCCAGTACTTC. Its translation is CASSSHRAQYF. J is TRBJ2-5 and V is TRBV28, with D uncertain. This CDR3 region has 11 residues. Trimming pared 6 bases from V and 9 bases from J, leaving 11 bases between. CDR1 and CDR2 from the germline V gene are MDHEN and SYDVKM.

The chain carries TRBV6-5 and TRBJ2-1; either TRBD1 or TRBD2 may supply D (5 bases each). Germline CDR1 MNHEY, CDR2 SVGAGI. Trimming took off 8 bases at V and 4 bases at J, with 18 bases between the two ends. This CDR3 has 15 amino acids. CDR3 sequence reads: CASGRGRRDYNEQFF. For the CDR3, the DNA is TGTGCCAGCGGACGGGGCAGGAGAGATTACAATGAGCAGTTCTTC.

This chain uses TRBV10-2 with TRBJ2-3, with TRBD2 identical over 7 bases. V lost 0 bases, J lost 1 base, and 22 bases stayed unmatched. Germline assignment: CDR1 WSHSY and CDR2 SAAADI. The CDR3 is 22 residues long. CDR3 amino acids: CASSESLRSEEVAGIGTDTQYF. The CDR3 nucleotides are TGCGCCAGCAGTGAGTCGCTGCGGTCCGAGGAAGTAGCGGGTATTGGCACAGATACGCAGTATTTT.

The chain recombines TRBV5-7 with TRBJ2-5; 7 bases match TRBD1. TRBJ2-7 explains the end of the DNA better; the J call may be wrong. TRBV5-7 is treated as an ORF (open reading frame) with a function not yet certain. This CDR3 spans 19 amino acids. This CDR3 reads CASSLYCSSGDSFTYEQYF. In DNA form, the CDR3 reads TGTGCCAGCAGCTTGTATTGTTCATCAGGGGACAGCTTTACCTACGAGCAGTACTTC.

V usage is TRBV13 and J usage is TRBJ1-3, with D perhaps TRBD1 (5 bases). The CDR3 extends over 15 amino acids. Germline V CDR1 and CDR2: PRHDT, FYEKMQ (reference sequence). Trimming shortened V by 5 bases and J by 0 bases, and 11 bases separated the two germline ends. Here the CDR3 reads CASSLGTPSGNTIYF. The DNA for the CDR3 is TGTGCCAGCAGCCTCGGGACTCCCTCTGGAAACACCATATATTTT. Looking up the rest from reference TRBV13 and TRBJ1-3 gives the full variable domain: AAGVIQSPRHLIKEKRETATLKCYPIPRHDTVYWYQQGPGQDPQFLISFYEKMQSDKGSIPDRFSAQQFSDYHSELNMSSLELGDSALYFCASSLGTPSGNTIYFGEGSWLTVV.

This rearrangement joins TRBV7-2 to TRBJ2-3, with 9 positions matching TRBD1. CDR1 is SGHTA, CDR2 FQGNSA, per germline. The CDR3 contains 19 residues. After removal of 5 bases from V and 1 base from J, the junction contained 16 bases not matched to a gene. CDR3 residues: CASSDPRRTGVWGTDTQYF. The CDR3 DNA reads as TGTGCCAGCAGCGACCCCCGTAGGACAGGGGTATGGGGCACAGATACGCAGTATTTT.

With regard to this clone: At the DNA level, this CDR3 is encoded by other sequences in the same sample as well. This rearrangement joins TRBV9 to TRBJ2-1, with 12 bases aligning to TRBD2. The J segment lost 3 bases and the V segment lost 4 bases, leaving 2 bases of the junction unmatched. Germline CDR1 and CDR2: SGDLS and YYNGEE. CDR3 size: 15 residues. CDR3 region: CASSPGLAGYNEQFF. The DNA of the CDR3 is TGTGCCAGCAGCCCGGGACTAGCGGGCTACAATGAGCAGTTCTTC.

This chain uses TRBV18 with TRBJ2-2; no reliable D call. The CDR3 length is 16 residues. CDR1 is KGHSH, CDR2 LQKENI, per germline. The germline V and J ends were trimmed by 3 bases and 2 bases, with 13 bases remaining between them. The CDR3 nucleotides read TGTGCCAGCTCACCCAATCTCCCGGAAAACACCGGGGAGCTGTTTTTT. The encoded protein is CASSPNLPENTGELFF.

The gene calls are TRBV4-3 and TRBJ1-4; TRBD1 might be the D (5 bases). The CDR3 consists of 17 residues. V was shortened by 4 bases and J by 0 bases, with 15 bases between the two germline ends. Germline lookup yields CDR1 LGHNA and CDR2 YSLEER. The CDR3 sequence: CASSLGTDPSTNEKLFF. CDR3 coding DNA: TGCGCCAGCAGCCTCGGGACGGACCCTTCAACTAATGAAAAACTGTTTTTT.

The chain combines TRBV5-5 with TRBJ1-2; a possible D gene is TRBD1 (6 bases). CDR1 is SGHKS, CDR2 YYEKEE, per germline (reference sequence). This CDR3 region has 14 residues. V lost 4 bases, J lost 8 bases, and 18 bases lay in between. The CDR3 here is CASSAGAARKGYTF. The CDR3, as DNA: TGTGCCAGCAGCGCGGGGGCGGCGCGGAAGGGCTACACCTTC.

The chain uses TRBV4-3 and TRBJ1-2; no clear D gene. CDR1 is LGHNA, CDR2 YSLEER, per germline. The V and J ends lost 6 bases and 8 bases respectively, with 10 bases between them. This CDR3 region has 11 residues. The CDR3 DNA reads TGCGCCAGCAGGAATTTGGAGGGCTACACCTTC. This gives the protein CASRNLEGYTF.

V gene TRBV7-2 combines with J gene TRBJ2-1, with D hard to call. CDR3 length: 12 amino acids. From germline, CDR1 is SGHTA and CDR2 FQGNSA. Between the trimmed V and J ends, which lost 0 bases and 8 bases, there was a span of 5 bases. The CDR3 DNA sequence: TGTGCCAGCAGCTTAGCGTTGTATGAGCAGTTCTTC. Translating it yields CASSLALYEQFF.

This clone was counted a single time. V and J are TRBV7-3 and TRBJ1-1; the D gene is possibly TRBD1 (5 bases). Trimming removed 5 bases from V and 6 bases from J, with 19 bases in between. There are 15 residues in the CDR3. The V gene's germline CDR1 is SGHTA and CDR2 FQGTGA. The CDR3 region is CASSLPRQSLSEAFF. In DNA, the CDR3 is TGTGCCAGCAGCCTACCTCGACAGTCTCTCTCTGAAGCTTTCTTT. Full variable domain (rest looked up from reference TRBV7-3 and TRBJ1-1): GAGVSQTPSNKVTEKGKYVELRCDPISGHTALYWYRQSLGQGPEFLIYFQGTGAADDSGLPNDRFFAVRPEGSVSTLKIQRTERGDSAVYLCASSLPRQSLSEAFFGQGTRLTVV.